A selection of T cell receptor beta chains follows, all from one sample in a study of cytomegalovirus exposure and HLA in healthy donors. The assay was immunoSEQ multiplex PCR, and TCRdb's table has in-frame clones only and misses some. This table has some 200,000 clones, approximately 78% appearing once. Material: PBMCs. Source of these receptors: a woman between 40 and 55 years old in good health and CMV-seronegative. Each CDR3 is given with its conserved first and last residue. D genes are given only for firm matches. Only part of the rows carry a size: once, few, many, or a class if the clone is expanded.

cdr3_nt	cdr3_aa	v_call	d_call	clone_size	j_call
TGTGCCAGCAGCTTGACTAGCGGGGGCCGACAGAGCTCCTACAATGAGCAGTTCTTC	CASSLTSGGRQSSYNEQFF	TRBV7-9	TRBD2	once	TRBJ2-1
TGTGCCAGCAGTTTGGGCTCGACAGGGGACGAGCAGTACTTC	CASSLGSTGDEQYF	TRBV27	TRBD1	-	TRBJ2-7
TGTGCCAGCAGTGGGGTACTAGCGGGAAACAATGAGCAGTTCTTC	CASSGVLAGNNEQFF	TRBV2	TRBD2	-	TRBJ2-1
TGTGCCAGCAGCTTAAGCGGGAACACTGAAGCTTTCTTT	CASSLSGNTEAFF	TRBV11-2	-	-	TRBJ1-1
TGTGCCATCAGTCCCTCCGGGACAGATCGGTGGGCTGAAGCTTTCTTT	CAISPSGTDRWAEAFF	TRBV10-3	TRBD1	-	TRBJ1-1
TGTGCCAGCAGAAGTGGACAGGGGGACGAGCAGTACTTC	CASRSGQGDEQYF	TRBV28	TRBD1	-	TRBJ2-7
TGTGCCAGCAGGGCAGGATTGAACACTGAAGCTTTCTTT	CASRAGLNTEAFF	TRBV6-1	-	few	TRBJ1-1
TGTGCCTGGAGCGAACTAGCGACCTCCTACGAGCAGTACTTC	CAWSELATSYEQYF	TRBV30	TRBD2	-	TRBJ2-7
TGTGCCAGCAGCTCCCCTTCTGACGGACTAGCGGCCTACGAGCAGTACTTC	CASSSPSDGLAAYEQYF	TRBV5-8	TRBD2	-	TRBJ2-7
TGTGCTAGTGGTTTAGCACTTACAACAGGAAGTGGGACTGAAGCTTTCTTT	CASGLALTTGSGTEAFF	TRBV12-5	-	-	TRBJ1-1
TGTGCCAGCAGCTTGGGGGACAGGGTTGCAGAGACCCAGTACTTC	CASSLGDRVAETQYF	TRBV5-5	TRBD1	-	TRBJ2-5
TGTGCCAGTGCCGGGACAGGGGGAAATCAGCCCCAGCATTTT	CASAGTGGNQPQHF	TRBV19	TRBD1	-	TRBJ1-5
TGTGCCAGCAGCTTTTTTGCAGGGTCCATCAACTATGGCTACACCTTC	CASSFFAGSINYGYTF	TRBV14	-	-	TRBJ1-2
TGTGCCAGCAGCTCCCCGACAGAGTCCTACGAGCAGTACTTC	CASSSPTESYEQYF	TRBV11-2	-	-	TRBJ2-7
TGTGCCAGTAGAGGGACTAGCGGGAGTTTCTATGAGCAGTTCTTC	CASRGTSGSFYEQFF	TRBV19	TRBD2	-	TRBJ2-1
TGTGCCTGGCACGGGAGGACAAACTATGGCTACACCTTC	CAWHGRTNYGYTF	TRBV30	-	-	TRBJ1-2
TGTGCCGGTATGACCCAGGGAATCTATGGCTACACCTTC	CAGMTQGIYGYTF	TRBV30	-	-	TRBJ1-2
TGTGCCACCAGCGGGGCTACAGGGCCCAGCAATCAGCCCCAGCATTTT	CATSGATGPSNQPQHF	TRBV15	-	-	TRBJ1-5